The source of this TCR beta chain is a study of blood T cells in healthy people across ages. General observations from the study: A greater number of naive CD4+ cells and higher diversity distinguished long-lived donors from aged donors.

V dropped 3 bases and J dropped 4; count of bases not matched to a gene: 8. This CDR3 is built from 14 residues. Germline V gene data show CDR1 as DFQATT and CDR2 as SNEGSKA (reference sequence). Sample donors were healthy Caucasian individuals that came from Russia, aged roughly 6 to 90. Each donor's blood draw was roughly 10 milliliters of peripheral blood. Points on this clonotype: Its antigen remains unidentified.

For the second PCR, which ran for 7 to 11 cycles, a sample-barcoded 5' primer and a J-beta primer mix were used. TCRdb independently ran MiXCR on the 5' RACE reads; one entry per CDR3 protein. This table has about 1.6 million distinct CDR3 sequences, 30% to 40% appearing once. Material: blood. The chain combines TRBV20-1 with TRBJ2-5, with 7 positions matching TRBD2. The sequence derives from a woman in her twenties or thirties in good health. CDR3 in DNA: TGCAGTGCTAGCCGATCCCCGGGGGGAGAGACCCAGTACTTC. This translates into CSASRSPGGETQYF.